The entry that follows covers one T cell receptor beta chain sequence. Naive CD8 populations comprised CD45RO-negative cells positively selected for CCR7, excluding terminally differentiated effector memory CD45RA+ cells. This entry belongs to a study of shared clonotypes between healthy human individuals. The authors distributed each subset's genomic DNA evenly over several immunoSEQ plates. Produced via immunoSEQ multiplex PCR; TCRdb's table is partial and in-frame only. Of hundreds of thousands of clones detected, 85% to 95% appear once; the ten largest clones hold approximately 0.11%. Germline CDR1 MNHNS, CDR2 SASEGT. The CDR3 sequence is 15 residues long. The germline V and J ends were trimmed by 3 bases and 5 bases, with 14 bases remaining between them.

The origin of this receptor is a woman in her twenties or thirties in good health. The specimen was naive CD8+ T cells sorted from blood. This chain links TRBV6-1 with TRBJ1-3; D is ambiguous. The CDR3 DNA follows: TGTGCCAGCAGTGACGCAGACCATTTCCGAAACACCATATATTTT. This sequence encodes CASSDADHFRNTIYF.